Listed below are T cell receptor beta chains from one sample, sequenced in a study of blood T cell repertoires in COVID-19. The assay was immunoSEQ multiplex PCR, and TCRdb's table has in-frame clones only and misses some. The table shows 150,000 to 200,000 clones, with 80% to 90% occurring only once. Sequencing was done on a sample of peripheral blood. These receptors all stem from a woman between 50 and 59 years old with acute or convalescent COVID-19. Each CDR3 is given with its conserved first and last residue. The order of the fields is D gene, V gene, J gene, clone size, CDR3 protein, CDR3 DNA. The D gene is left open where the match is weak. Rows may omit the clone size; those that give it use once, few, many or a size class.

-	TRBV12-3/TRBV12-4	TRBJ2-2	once	CASSINNSGELFF	TGTGCCAGCAGTATTAACAATTCCGGGGAGCTGTTTTTT
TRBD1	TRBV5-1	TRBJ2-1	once	CASSRGQGSDEQFF	TGCGCCAGCAGCCGAGGACAGGGGAGCGATGAGCAGTTCTTC
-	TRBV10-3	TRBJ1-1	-	CAISESTRSVTEAFF	TGTGCCATCAGTGAGTCGACTAGGTCGGTCACTGAAGCTTTCTTT
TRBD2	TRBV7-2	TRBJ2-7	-	CASSPGLAFYEQYF	TGTGCCAGCAGCCCAGGACTAGCTTTCTACGAGCAGTACTTC
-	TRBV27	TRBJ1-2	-	CASRARGSPRGYTF	TGTGCCAGCAGGGCCAGGGGCTCTCCTCGGGGCTACACCTTC
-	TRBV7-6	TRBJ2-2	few	CASSDLDSPAGELFF	TGTGCCAGCAGCGACCTTGACAGCCCTGCCGGGGAGCTGTTTTTT
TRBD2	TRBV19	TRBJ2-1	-	CASRRERRNNEQFF	TGTGCCAGTAGGCGGGAGCGCCGTAACAATGAGCAGTTCTTC
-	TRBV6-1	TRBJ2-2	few	CASSVDGTRPPYTGELFF	TGTGCCAGCAGTGTTGATGGGACTCGGCCACCTTACACCGGGGAGCTGTTTTTT
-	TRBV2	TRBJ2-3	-	CASTLRSFSTDTQYF	TGTGCCAGCACTCTCCGGAGTTTTAGCACAGATACGCAGTATTTT
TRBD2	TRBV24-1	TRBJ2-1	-	CATSASGLADYNEQFF	TGTGCCACCAGTGCCTCCGGACTAGCGGACTACAATGAGCAGTTCTTC
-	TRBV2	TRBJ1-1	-	CARSGGGLSEAFF	TGTGCCAGATCCGGGGGGGGGTTGTCTGAAGCTTTCTTT
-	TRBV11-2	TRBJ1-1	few	CASSLRVGGTEAFF	TGTGCCAGCAGCTTGAGGGTTGGAGGAACTGAAGCTTTCTTT
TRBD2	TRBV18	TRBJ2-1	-	CASSSGLAGGHNEQFF	TGTGCCAGCTCGTCGGGACTAGCGGGAGGTCACAATGAGCAGTTCTTC
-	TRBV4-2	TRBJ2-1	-	CASSLHLGDSYNEQFF	TGTGCCAGCAGTCTCCATCTTGGTGACAGCTACAATGAGCAGTTCTTC
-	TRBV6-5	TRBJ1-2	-	CASRSGGTNYGYTF	TGTGCCAGCCGATCCGGGGGAACTAACTATGGCTACACCTTC
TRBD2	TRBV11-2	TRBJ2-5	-	CASSLPTSGGLQETQYF	TGTGCCAGCAGCTTGCCTACTAGCGGGGGGCTCCAAGAGACCCAGTACTTC
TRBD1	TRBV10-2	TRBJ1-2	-	CATTGGRGYTF	TGCGCCACTACAGGGGGCAGAGGCTACACCTTC
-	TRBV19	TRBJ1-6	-	CASSIEGVASPLHF	TGTGCCAGTAGTATAGAAGGCGTAGCGTCACCCCTCCACTTT
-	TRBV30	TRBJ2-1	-	CARGQGNEQFF	TGTGCCCGAGGGCAGGGGAATGAGCAGTTCTTC
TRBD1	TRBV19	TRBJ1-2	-	CASSPWIGQVDGYTF	TGTGCCAGTAGTCCATGGATTGGACAGGTAGATGGCTACACCTTC
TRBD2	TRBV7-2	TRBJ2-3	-	CASSLRGGRTDTQYF	TGTGCCAGCAGCTTACGGGGGGGACGCACAGATACGCAGTATTTT
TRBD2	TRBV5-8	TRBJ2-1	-	CASSFMAGREYNEQFF	TGTGCCAGCAGCTTTATGGCGGGGAGGGAATACAATGAGCAGTTCTTC
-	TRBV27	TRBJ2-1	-	CASSLGGGYEQFF	TGTGCCAGCAGTCTAGGTGGGGGCTATGAGCAGTTCTTC
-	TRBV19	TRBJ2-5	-	CASSMRVAPGETQYF	TGTGCCAGTAGTATGCGGGTCGCCCCTGGGGAGACCCAGTACTTC
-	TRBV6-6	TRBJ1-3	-	CASSNSGNTIYF	TGTGCCAGCAGCAACTCTGGAAACACCATATATTTT
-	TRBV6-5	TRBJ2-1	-	CASSYGTLRYNEQFF	TGTGCCAGCAGTTACGGTACTCTTCGTTACAATGAGCAGTTCTTC
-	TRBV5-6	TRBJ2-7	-	CASSPPGWGVLIPYEQYF	TGTGCCAGCAGCCCCCCCGGTTGGGGGGTCTTAATTCCCTACGAGCAGTACTTC
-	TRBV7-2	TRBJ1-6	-	CASIKGWNSPLHF	TGTGCCAGCATCAAGGGGTGGAATTCACCCCTCCACTTT
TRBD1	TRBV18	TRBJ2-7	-	CASSPMGQGMYEQYF	TGTGCCAGCTCACCAATGGGACAGGGGATGTACGAGCAGTACTTC
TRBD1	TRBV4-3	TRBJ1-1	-	CASRQTGTGVNTEAFF	TGCGCCAGCAGACAAACCGGGACAGGGGTGAACACTGAAGCTTTCTTT
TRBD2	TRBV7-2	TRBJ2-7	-	CASSRPGSSGGPTYEQYF	TGTGCCAGCAGCCGGCCCGGTAGTAGCGGGGGGCCCACCTACGAGCAGTACTTC
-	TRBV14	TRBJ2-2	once	CASSQVATGELFF	TGTGCCAGCAGCCAAGTAGCCACCGGGGAGCTGTTTTTT
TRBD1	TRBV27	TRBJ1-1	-	CASSRGQGVTEAFF	TGTGCCAGCAGTCGGGGACAGGGGGTTACTGAAGCTTTCTTT
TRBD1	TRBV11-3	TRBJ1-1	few	CASLGTGDWNTEAFF	TGTGCCAGCCTGGGGACAGGGGACTGGAACACTGAAGCTTTCTTT
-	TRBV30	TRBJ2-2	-	CAWSVGGGVLNTGELFF	TGTGCCTGGAGTGTAGGAGGGGGCGTTTTAAACACCGGGGAGCTGTTTTTT
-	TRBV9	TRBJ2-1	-	CASSPPARDEQFF	TGTGCCAGCAGCCCCCCAGCGAGGGATGAGCAGTTCTTC
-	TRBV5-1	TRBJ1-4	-	CASSLAGQGGKKLFF	TGCGCCAGCAGCTTGGCCGGGCAGGGCGGGAAAAAACTGTTTTTT
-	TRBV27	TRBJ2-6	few	CASSLFPQGSSGANVLTF	TGTGCCAGCAGTTTGTTCCCGCAGGGCAGCTCTGGGGCCAACGTCCTGACTTTC
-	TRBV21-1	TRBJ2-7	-	CASRWLAGDEGEQYF	TGTGCCAGCAGGTGGCTAGCGGGAGACGAAGGGGAGCAGTACTTC
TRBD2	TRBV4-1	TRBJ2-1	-	CASSWTSEDNEQFF	TGCGCCAGCAGCTGGACTAGCGAGGACAATGAGCAGTTCTTC
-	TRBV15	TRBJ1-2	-	CATSRDAGRYGYTF	TGTGCCACCAGCAGAGATGCGGGACGCTATGGCTACACCTTC